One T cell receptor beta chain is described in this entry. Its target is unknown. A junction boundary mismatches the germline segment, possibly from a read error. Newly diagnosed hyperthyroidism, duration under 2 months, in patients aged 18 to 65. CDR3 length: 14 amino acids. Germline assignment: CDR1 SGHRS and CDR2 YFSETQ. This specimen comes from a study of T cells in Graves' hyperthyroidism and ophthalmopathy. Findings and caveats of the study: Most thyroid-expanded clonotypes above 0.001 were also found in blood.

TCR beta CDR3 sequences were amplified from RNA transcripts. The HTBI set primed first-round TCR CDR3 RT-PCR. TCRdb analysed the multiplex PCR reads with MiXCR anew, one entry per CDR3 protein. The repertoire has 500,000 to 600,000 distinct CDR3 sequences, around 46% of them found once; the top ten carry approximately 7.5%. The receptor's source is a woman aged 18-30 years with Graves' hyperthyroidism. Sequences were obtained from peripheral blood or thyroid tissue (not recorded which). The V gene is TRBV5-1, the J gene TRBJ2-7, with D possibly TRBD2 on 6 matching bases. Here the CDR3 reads CASSLGDFSYEQCF. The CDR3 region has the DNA TGCGCCAGCAGCTTGGGGGACTTCTCCTACGAGCAGTGCTTC.